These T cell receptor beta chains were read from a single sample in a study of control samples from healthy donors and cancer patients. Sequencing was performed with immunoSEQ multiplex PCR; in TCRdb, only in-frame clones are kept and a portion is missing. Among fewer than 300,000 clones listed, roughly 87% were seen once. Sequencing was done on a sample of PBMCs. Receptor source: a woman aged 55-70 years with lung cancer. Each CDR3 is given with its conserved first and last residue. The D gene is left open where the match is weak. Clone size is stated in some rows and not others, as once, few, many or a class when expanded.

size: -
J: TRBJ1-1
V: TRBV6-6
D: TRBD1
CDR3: CASKSPRRGTEAFF

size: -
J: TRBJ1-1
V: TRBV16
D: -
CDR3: CASSLVGNTEAFF

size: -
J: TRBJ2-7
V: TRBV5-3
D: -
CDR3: CARSLRGNEQYF

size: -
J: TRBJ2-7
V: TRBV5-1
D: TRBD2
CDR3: CASTPLAGGPTYEQYF

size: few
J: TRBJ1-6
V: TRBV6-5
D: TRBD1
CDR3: CASSLRGEGNSPLHF

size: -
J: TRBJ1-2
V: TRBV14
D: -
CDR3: CASSQGQAYGYTF

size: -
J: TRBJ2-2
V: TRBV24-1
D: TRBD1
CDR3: CATSDPTGRTGELFF

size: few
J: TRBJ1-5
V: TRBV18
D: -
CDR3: CASSPRQGGQPQHF

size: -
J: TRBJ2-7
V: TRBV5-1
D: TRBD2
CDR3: CASSLMASGGYEQYF

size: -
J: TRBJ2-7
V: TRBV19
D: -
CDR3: CASSIEGSSYEQYF

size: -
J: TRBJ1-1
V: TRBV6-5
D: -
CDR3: CASTPGRGNTEAFF

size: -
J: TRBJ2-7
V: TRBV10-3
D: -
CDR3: CAISPSDSGGYEQYF

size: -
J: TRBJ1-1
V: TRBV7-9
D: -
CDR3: CASSRQVDTEAFF

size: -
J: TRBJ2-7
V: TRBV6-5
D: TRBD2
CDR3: CASEREATYEQYF

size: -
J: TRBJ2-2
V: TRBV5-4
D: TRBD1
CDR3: CASSLGRDRTTGELFF

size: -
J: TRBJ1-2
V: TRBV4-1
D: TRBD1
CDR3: CASSHPTRDREGYTF

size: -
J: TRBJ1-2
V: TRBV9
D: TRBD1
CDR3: CASSALGQGEVYGYTF

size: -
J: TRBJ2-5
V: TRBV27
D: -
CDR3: CASSSTWGETQYF

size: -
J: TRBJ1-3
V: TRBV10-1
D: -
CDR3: CASADSNSGNTIYF

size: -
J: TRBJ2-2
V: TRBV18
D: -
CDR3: CASSPQLIRGGRTRELFF

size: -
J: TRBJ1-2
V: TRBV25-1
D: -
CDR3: CASSDTKTAAGYTF

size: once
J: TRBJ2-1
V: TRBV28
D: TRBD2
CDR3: CASSLGSGGSYEQFF

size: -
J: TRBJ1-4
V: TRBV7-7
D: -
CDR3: CASSPTLADEKLFF

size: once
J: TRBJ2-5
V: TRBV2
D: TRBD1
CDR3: CASIPDRGGETQYF

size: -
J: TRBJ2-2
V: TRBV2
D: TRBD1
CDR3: CASSFDRVGTGELFF

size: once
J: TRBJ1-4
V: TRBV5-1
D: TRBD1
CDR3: CASSGGTGTEKLFF

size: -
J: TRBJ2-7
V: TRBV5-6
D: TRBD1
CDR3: CASSHGDSYEQYF

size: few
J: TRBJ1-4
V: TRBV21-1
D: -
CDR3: CASSKSAPTGTSNEKLFF

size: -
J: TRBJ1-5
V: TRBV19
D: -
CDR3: CASSIWDSNQPQHF

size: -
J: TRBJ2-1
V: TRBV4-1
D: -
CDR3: CASSQETTSYNEQFF

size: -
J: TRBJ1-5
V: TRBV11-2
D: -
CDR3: CASSLGWGQPQHF

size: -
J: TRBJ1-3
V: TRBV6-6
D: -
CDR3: CASSGLNTIYF

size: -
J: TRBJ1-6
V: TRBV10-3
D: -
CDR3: CAIRSGSGDNSPLHF

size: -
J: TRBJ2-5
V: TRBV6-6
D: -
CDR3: CASSSFGAEETQYF

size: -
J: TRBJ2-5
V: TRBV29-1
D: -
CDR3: CSVDNQEAQYF

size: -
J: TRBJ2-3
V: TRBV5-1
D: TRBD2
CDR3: CASSLVTSGTTDTQYF

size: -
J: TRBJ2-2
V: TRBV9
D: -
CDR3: CASSVGGTAGELFF

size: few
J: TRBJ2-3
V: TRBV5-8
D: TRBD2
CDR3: CASSKERGADTQYF

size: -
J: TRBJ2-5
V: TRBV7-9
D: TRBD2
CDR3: CASSLTSGGGGETQYF

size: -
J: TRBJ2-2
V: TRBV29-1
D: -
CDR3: CSAVGTGELFF

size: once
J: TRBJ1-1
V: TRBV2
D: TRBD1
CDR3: CASRTRDSVIFEAFF

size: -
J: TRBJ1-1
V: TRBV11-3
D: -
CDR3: CASSPHKSGDEGNTEAFF

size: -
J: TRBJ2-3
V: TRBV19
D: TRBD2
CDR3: CASSGLAASTDTQYF

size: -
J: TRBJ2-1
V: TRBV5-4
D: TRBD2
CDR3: CASSSGLAGTYNEQFF